These T cell receptor beta chains were read from a single sample in a study of T cells in Graves' hyperthyroidism and ophthalmopathy. From the multiplex PCR reads, TCRdb called clonotypes with MiXCR, one entry per CDR3 protein. The sample lists about 360,000 distinct CDR3 sequences, roughly 14% occurring once. Specimen: blood. The origin of the receptors is a man aged 25-40 years with Graves' hyperthyroidism that later progressed to Graves' ophthalmopathy. Each CDR3 is given with its conserved first and last residue. D genes are given only for firm matches. Some rows mark clone size as missing; the rest say once, few, many or name a class of expanded clone.

V: TRBV13; size: many; D: TRBD1; J: TRBJ1-2; CDR3: CASREMQGGNYGYTF; DNA: TGTGCCAGCAGAGAAATGCAGGGGGGCAACTATGGCTACACCTTC
V: TRBV7-3; size: many; D: NA; J: TRBJ1-1; CDR3: CASSLGPPGYEAFF; DNA: TGTGCCAGCAGCTTAGGTCCGCCGGGGTACGAAGCTTTCTTT
V: TRBV28; size: many; D: NA; J: TRBJ1-6; CDR3: CASSFTTPTSPLHF; DNA: TGTGCCAGCAGTTTCACCACGCCGACCTCACCCCTCCACTTT
V: TRBV7-9; size: few; D: TRBD1; J: TRBJ2-3; CDR3: CASSGGTGGTDTQYF; DNA: TGTGCCAGCAGCGGTGGGACAGGGGGGACAGATACGCAGTATTTT
V: TRBV19; size: few; D: NA; J: TRBJ2-7; CDR3: CASSSRSVSYEQYF; DNA: TGTGCCAGTAGTAGCCGGTCTGTCTCCTACGAGCAGTACTTC
V: TRBV28; size: many; D: NA; J: TRBJ2-7; CDR3: CASTPDPLIHEQYF; DNA: TGTGCCAGCACGCCAGACCCTTTAATACACGAGCAGTACTTC
V: TRBV12-3/TRBV12-4; size: many; D: NA; J: TRBJ2-7; CDR3: CASSRQALLYEQYF; DNA: TGTGCCAGCAGTCGACAGGCCCTCCTTTACGAGCAGTACTTC
V: TRBV28; size: many; D: NA; J: TRBJ2-3; CDR3: CASSPLLIPPRDTQYF; DNA: TGTGCCAGCAGTCCCCTCCTGATACCGCCCCGCGATACGCAGTATTTT
V: TRBV12-3/TRBV12-4; size: once; D: NA; J: TRBJ1-3; CDR3: CASNAGAGGNTIYF; DNA: TGTGCCAGCAACGCGGGGGCCGGTGGAAACACCATATATTTT
V: TRBV3-1; size: many; D: TRBD1; J: TRBJ1-1; CDR3: CASSIRQGTEAFF; DNA: TGTGCCAGCAGCATAAGACAGGGGACTGAAGCTTTCTTT
V: TRBV11-3; size: NA; D: NA; J: TRBJ2-6; CDR3: CASSLASGLAGANVLTF; DNA: TGTGCCAGCAGCTTAGCTTCAGGGTTGGCGGGGGCCAACGTCCTGACTTTC
V: TRBV19; size: few; D: NA; J: TRBJ1-2; CDR3: CASSNAGGKVSGYTF; DNA: TGTGCCAGTAGTAATGCGGGAGGGAAGGTGAGCGGCTACACCTTC
V: TRBV20-1; size: few; D: NA; J: TRBJ1-1; CDR3: CSEAANTEAFF; DNA: TGCAGTGAAGCGGCGAACACTGAAGCTTTCTTT
V: TRBV24-1; size: few; D: TRBD2; J: TRBJ2-7; CDR3: CATSESGEWDEQYF; DNA: TGTGCCACCAGTGAAAGCGGGGAGTGGGACGAGCAGTACTTC
V: TRBV7-8; size: many; D: NA; J: TRBJ1-5; CDR3: CASSWGLKGGNQPQHF; DNA: TGTGCCAGCAGCTGGGGTCTTAAGGGGGGCAATCAGCCCCAGCATTTT
V: TRBV12-3/TRBV12-4; size: many; D: NA; J: TRBJ1-1; CDR3: CASRKKGGTEAFF; DNA: TGTGCCAGCAGAAAAAAGGGGGGCACTGAAGCTTTCTTT
V: TRBV20-1; size: many; D: NA; J: TRBJ2-5; CDR3: CSARVDAGETQYF; DNA: TGCAGTGCTAGAGTCGACGCTGGAGAGACCCAGTACTTC
V: TRBV7-2; size: NA; D: TRBD1; J: TRBJ2-5; CDR3: CASSSRFGTVKETQYF; DNA: TGTGCCAGCAGTTCCCGATTCGGGACAGTCAAAGAGACCCAGTACTTC
V: TRBV5-8; size: few; D: TRBD1; J: TRBJ2-5; CDR3: CASSLPGQQSRQETQYF; DNA: TGTGCCAGCAGCTTGCCGGGACAGCAAAGTAGACAAGAGACCCAGTACTTC
V: TRBV11-2; size: many; D: NA; J: TRBJ1-5; CDR3: CASSRTGTSNQPQHF; DNA: TGTGCCAGCAGCCGCACAGGGACTAGCAATCAGCCCCAGCATTTT
V: TRBV7-9; size: NA; D: TRBD1; J: TRBJ1-6; CDR3: CASSHPTGGNSPLHF; DNA: TGTGCCAGCAGCCACCCGACAGGGGGGAATTCACCCCTCCACTTT
V: TRBV7-9; size: few; D: NA; J: TRBJ2-6; CDR3: CASSPRAGANVLTF; DNA: TGTGCCAGCAGCCCGCGGGCTGGGGCCAACGTCCTGACTTTC
V: TRBV19; size: NA; D: TRBD2; J: TRBJ2-7; CDR3: CQRAGRAYEQYF; DNA: TGTCAAAGGGCAGGGAGGGCCTACGAGCAGTACTTC
V: TRBV7-6; size: few; D: TRBD1; J: TRBJ1-2; CDR3: CASSSDTPRGQGATNYGYTF; DNA: TGTGCCAGCAGCTCAGATACCCCCCGGGGACAGGGGGCGACAAACTATGGCTACACCTTC
V: TRBV11-3; size: few; D: NA; J: TRBJ2-1; CDR3: CASSLGGFGALYNEQFF; DNA: TGTGCCAGCAGCTTAGGCGGCTTTGGAGCCCTCTACAATGAGCAGTTCTTC
V: TRBV11-2; size: many; D: NA; J: TRBJ2-5; CDR3: CASSSGPGRLPYF; DNA: TGTGCCAGCAGCTCAGGGCCGGGCAGACTCCCGTACTTC
V: TRBV2; size: many; D: TRBD1; J: TRBJ1-3; CDR3: CASSDRTGGPGNTIYF; DNA: TGTGCCAGCAGTGATCGGACAGGGGGACCCGGAAACACCATATATTTT
V: TRBV11-3; size: NA; D: NA; J: TRBJ1-6; CDR3: CASSLEPGRNSPLHF; DNA: TGTGCCAGCAGCTTAGAGCCGGGAAGGAATTCACCCCTCCACTTT
V: TRBV7-9; size: few; D: TRBD1; J: TRBJ2-1; CDR3: CASSARMGTGPYDEQFF; DNA: TGTGCCAGCAGCGCCCGGATGGGGACAGGTCCCTACGATGAGCAGTTCTTC
V: TRBV20-1; size: many; D: TRBD2; J: TRBJ2-5; CDR3: CSARPASGGDETQYF; DNA: TGCAGTGCTAGACCCGCTAGCGGGGGGGATGAGACCCAGTACTTC
V: TRBV6-5; size: many; D: NA; J: TRBJ1-1; CDR3: CASSYSGRGNTEAFF; DNA: TGTGCCAGCAGTTACTCAGGGAGGGGGAACACTGAAGCTTTCTTT
V: TRBV20-1; size: many; D: TRBD2; J: TRBJ2-7; CDR3: CSARPLAGGQYEQYF; DNA: TGCAGTGCTAGGCCTCTAGCGGGGGGGCAGTACGAGCAGTACTTC
V: TRBV19; size: few; D: TRBD2; J: TRBJ2-5; CDR3: CAAASGGLQQETQYF; DNA: TGTGCCGCGGCTAGCGGGGGACTACAACAAGAGACCCAGTACTTC
V: TRBV29-1; size: many; D: NA; J: TRBJ1-1; CDR3: CSVEGGNTEAFF; DNA: TGCAGCGTTGAAGGGGGGAACACTGAAGCTTTCTTT
V: TRBV19; size: NA; D: NA; J: TRBJ2-1; CDR3: CASSIGRGSYNEQFF; DNA: TGTGCCAGTAGTATAGGCAGGGGATCCTACAATGAGCAGTTCTTC
V: TRBV18; size: NA; D: NA; J: TRBJ2-5; CDR3: CASSPDQETQYF; DNA: TGTGCCAGCTCACCGGACCAAGAGACCCAGTACTTC
V: TRBV2; size: many; D: TRBD1; J: TRBJ2-5; CDR3: CASSEGPRQGDQETQYF; DNA: TGTGCCAGCAGTGAAGGCCCCAGACAGGGGGATCAAGAGACCCAGTACTTC
V: TRBV28; size: many; D: TRBD2; J: TRBJ2-7; CDR3: CASTTGGYEQYF; DNA: TGTGCCAGCACGACGGGGGGTTACGAGCAGTACTTC
V: TRBV5-1; size: many; D: NA; J: TRBJ2-7; CDR3: CASSPLLINHEQYF; DNA: TGCGCCAGCAGCCCCCTCCTCATCAACCACGAGCAGTACTTC
V: TRBV13; size: NA; D: TRBD1; J: TRBJ1-2; CDR3: CASSWGQGYYGYTF; DNA: TGTGCCAGCAGCTGGGGACAGGGATACTATGGCTACACCTTC
V: TRBV10-3; size: NA; D: TRBD1; J: TRBJ2-7; CDR3: CAIRGTASYERYF; DNA: TGTGCCATCAGGGGGACAGCCTCCTACGAGCGGTACTTC